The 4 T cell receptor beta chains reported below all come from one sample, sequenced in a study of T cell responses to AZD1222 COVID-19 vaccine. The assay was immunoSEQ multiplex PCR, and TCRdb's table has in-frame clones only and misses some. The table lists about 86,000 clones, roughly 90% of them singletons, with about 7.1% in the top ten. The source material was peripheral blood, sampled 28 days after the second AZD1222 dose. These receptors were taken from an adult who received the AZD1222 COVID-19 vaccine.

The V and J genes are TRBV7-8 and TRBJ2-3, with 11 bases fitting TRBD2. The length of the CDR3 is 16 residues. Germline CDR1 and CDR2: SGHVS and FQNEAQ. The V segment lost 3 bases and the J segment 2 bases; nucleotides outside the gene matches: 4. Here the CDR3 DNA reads TGTGCCAGCAGCTTGAGACTAGCGGGAATCACAGATACGCAGTATTTT. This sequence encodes CASSLRLAGITDTQYF.

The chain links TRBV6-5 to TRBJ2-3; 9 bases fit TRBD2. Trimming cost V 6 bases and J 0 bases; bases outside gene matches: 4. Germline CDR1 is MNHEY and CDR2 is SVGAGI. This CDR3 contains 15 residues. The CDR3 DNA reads TGTGCCAGCAGGTGGACTAGCGCTAGCACAGATACGCAGTATTTT. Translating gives CASRWTSASTDTQYF.

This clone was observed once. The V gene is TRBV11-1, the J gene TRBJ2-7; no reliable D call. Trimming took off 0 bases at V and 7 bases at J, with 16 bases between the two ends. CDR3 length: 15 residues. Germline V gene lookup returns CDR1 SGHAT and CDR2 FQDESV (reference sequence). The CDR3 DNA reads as TGTGCCAGCAGCTTAGCGGTATCGCCGCTGAGGGAGCAGTACTTC. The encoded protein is CASSLAVSPLREQYF.

The CDR3 DNA reads as TGCAGCGTCGCGCTCGGACCCAGCTCCTACAATGAGCAGTTCTTC. Protein sequence: CSVALGPSSYNEQFF. The rearrangement uses TRBV29-1 and TRBJ2-1; no reliable D call. V was trimmed by 6 bases and J by 0 bases, leaving 15 bases between them. This CDR3 is 15 amino acids long. Germline-derived CDR1 and CDR2 are SQVTM and ANQGSEA.